The clone carrying this T cell receptor (beta chain) turned up a few times. The antigen is unknown. The source of the PBMCs was 10 ml of fresh peripheral blood. Germline lookup yields CDR1 SGDLS and CDR2 YYNGEE. The CDR3 runs 13 residues. The junction had 4 bases not matched to a gene; V was cut back by 4 bases and J by 4 bases. The data belong to a study of T cells in Graves' hyperthyroidism and ophthalmopathy. Study-level results: By a 13 V-J model, ophthalmopathy was set apart from stable hyperthyroidism.

Amplified regions were TCR beta CDR3 sequences from RNA transcripts. The primer set for the first-round RT-PCR of the TCR CDR3 was HTBI. Using its own MiXCR run on the multiplex PCR reads, TCRdb lists one record per CDR3 protein. In the table there are about 180,000 distinct CDR3 sequences, approximately 17% of which are singletons. V and J are TRBV9 and TRBJ1-2, with 7 bases fitting TRBD1. The sequencing sample was made of blood. This receptor was obtained from a woman aged 50 to 60 with Graves' hyperthyroidism. The CDR3 region has the DNA TGTGCCAGCAGCCAGACAGGGCTCTATGGCTACACCTTC. The encoded protein is CASSQTGLYGYTF.